This TCR beta chain was identified in a study of identical twins' blood T cells. General study results and limits: Twin repertoire similarity may partly reflect shared environment.

Libraries were made from RNA as TCR cDNA, using a modified protocol. Both ends of each TCR cDNA library bore sample-specific barcodes. TCRdb redid the calling of the 5' RACE reads with MiXCR, one entry per CDR3 protein. The profile shows roughly 340,000 distinct CDR3 sequences, 28% of them singletons. This clonotype has just a few counts. Its antigen is undetermined. The CDR3 contains 15 residues. Trimming left V 3 bases short and J 4 bases short, with 15 bases between. CDR1 and CDR2 (germline): SGHNT, YENEEA. The TCR was taken from a woman aged 18-49 years in good health. Sequenced input: PBMCs. The J gene is TRBJ1-1, the V gene TRBV11-3, with a weak D call TRBD1 (5 bases). Written as DNA, the CDR3 is TGTGCCAGCAGCTTCGGGCAGGGAGGTACCACTGAAGCTTTCTTT. Its translation: CASSFGQGGTTEAFF.